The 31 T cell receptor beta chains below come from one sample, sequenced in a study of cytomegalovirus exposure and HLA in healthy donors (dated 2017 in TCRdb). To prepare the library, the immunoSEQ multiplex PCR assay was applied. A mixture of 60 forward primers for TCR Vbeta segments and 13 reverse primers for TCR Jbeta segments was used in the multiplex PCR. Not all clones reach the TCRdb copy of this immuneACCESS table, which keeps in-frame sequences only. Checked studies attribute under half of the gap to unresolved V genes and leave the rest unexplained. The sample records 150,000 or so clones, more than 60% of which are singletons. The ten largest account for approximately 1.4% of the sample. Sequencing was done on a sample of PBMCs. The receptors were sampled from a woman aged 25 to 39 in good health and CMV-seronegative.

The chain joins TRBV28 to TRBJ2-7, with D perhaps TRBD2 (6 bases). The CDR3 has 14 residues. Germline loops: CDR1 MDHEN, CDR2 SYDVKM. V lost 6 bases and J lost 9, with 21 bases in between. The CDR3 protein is CASSSPVRGPGQYF. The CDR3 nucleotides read TGTGCCAGCAGCTCCCCCGTGCGGGGCCCAGGGCAGTACTTC. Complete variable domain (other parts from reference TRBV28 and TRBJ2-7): DVKVTQSSRYLVKRTGEKVFLECVQDMDHENMFWYRQDPGLGLRLIYFSYDVKMKEKGDIPEGYSVSREKKERFSLILESASTNQTSMYLCASSSPVRGPGQYFGPGTRLTVT.

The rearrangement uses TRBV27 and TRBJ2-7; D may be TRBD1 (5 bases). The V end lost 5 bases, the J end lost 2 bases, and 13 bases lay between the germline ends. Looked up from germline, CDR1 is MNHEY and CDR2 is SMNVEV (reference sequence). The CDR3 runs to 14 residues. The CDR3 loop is CASSPLGQAYEQYF. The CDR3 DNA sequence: TGTGCCAGCAGTCCACTTGGACAAGCCTACGAGCAGTACTTC.

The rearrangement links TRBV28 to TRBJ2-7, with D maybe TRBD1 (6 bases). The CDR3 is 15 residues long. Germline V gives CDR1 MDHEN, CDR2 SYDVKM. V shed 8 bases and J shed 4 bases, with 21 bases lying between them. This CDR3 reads CASSVPDRLNYEQYF. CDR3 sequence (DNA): TGTGCCAGCTCAGTTCCCGACAGGTTAAATTACGAGCAGTACTTC.

CDR3 nucleotide sequence: TGTGCCAGCAGTTTATGGGGGGCTGGCTACACCTTC. It yields the protein CASSLWGAGYTF. J is TRBJ1-2 and V is TRBV28; the D gene is possibly TRBD1 (6 bases). Germline V gene data show CDR1 as MDHEN and CDR2 as SYDVKM. Trimming took off 0 bases at V and 7 bases at J, with 6 bases between the two ends. This CDR3 is 12 amino acids long.

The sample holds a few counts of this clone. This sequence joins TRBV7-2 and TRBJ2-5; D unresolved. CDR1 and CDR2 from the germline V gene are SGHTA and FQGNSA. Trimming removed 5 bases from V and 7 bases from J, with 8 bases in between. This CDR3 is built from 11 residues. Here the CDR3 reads CASSLSTTQYF. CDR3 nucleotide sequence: TGTGCCAGCAGCCTCTCTACGACCCAGTACTTC.

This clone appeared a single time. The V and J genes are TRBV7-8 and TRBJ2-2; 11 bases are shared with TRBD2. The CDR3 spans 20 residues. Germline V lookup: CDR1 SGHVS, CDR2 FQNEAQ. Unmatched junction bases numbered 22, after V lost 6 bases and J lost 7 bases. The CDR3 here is CASSPPRLAGSHLDGGELFF. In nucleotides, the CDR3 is TGTGCCAGCAGTCCCCCTCGACTAGCGGGGAGCCATCTTGATGGCGGGGAGCTGTTTTTT.

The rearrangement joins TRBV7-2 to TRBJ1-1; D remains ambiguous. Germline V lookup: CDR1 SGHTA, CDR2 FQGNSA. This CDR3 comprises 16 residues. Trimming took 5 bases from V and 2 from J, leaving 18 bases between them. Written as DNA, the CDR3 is TGTGCCAGCAGCAAAGCCCCTCACCCGGGAAACACTGAAGCTTTCTTT. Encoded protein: CASSKAPHPGNTEAFF.

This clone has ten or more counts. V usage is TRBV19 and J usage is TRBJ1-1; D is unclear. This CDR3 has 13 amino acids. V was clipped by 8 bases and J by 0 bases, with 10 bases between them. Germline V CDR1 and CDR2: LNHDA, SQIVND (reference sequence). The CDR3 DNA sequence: TGTGCCAGTTCCCAGACTTTGAACACTGAAGCTTTCTTT. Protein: CASSQTLNTEAFF.

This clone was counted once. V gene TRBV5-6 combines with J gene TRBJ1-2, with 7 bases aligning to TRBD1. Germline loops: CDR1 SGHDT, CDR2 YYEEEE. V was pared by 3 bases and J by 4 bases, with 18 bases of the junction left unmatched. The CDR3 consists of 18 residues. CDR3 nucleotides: TGTGCCAGCAGCTACTTATCCCGAAGACAGGGCCACAGCTATGGCTACACCTTC. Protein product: CASSYLSRRQGHSYGYTF.

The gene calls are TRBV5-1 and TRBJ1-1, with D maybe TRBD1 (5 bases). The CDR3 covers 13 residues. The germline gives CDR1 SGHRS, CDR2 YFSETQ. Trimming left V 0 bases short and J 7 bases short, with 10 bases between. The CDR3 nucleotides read TGCGCCAGCAGCTTGGCCGCAGGGTTTGAAGCTTTCTTT. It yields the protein CASSLAAGFEAFF.

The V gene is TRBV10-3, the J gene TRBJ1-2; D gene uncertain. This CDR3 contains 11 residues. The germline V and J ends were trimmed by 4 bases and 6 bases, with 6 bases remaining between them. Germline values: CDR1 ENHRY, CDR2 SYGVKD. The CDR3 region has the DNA TGTGCCATCAGTGGGAGGGATGGCTACACCTTC. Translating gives CAISGRDGYTF.

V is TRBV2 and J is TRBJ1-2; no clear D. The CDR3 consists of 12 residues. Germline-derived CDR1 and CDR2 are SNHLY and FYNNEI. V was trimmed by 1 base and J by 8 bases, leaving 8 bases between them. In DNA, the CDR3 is TGTGCCAGCAGTGAAGGGGCGGGAGGCTACACCTTC. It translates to CASSEGAGGYTF.

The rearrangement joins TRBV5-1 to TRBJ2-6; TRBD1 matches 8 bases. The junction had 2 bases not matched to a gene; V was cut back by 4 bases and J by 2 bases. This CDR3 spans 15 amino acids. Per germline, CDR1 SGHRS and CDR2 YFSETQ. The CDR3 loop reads CASSGTGTGANVLTF. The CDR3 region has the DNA TGCGCCAGCAGCGGGACAGGCACTGGGGCCAACGTCCTGACTTTC. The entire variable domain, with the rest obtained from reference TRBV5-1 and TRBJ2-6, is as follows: KAGVTQTPRYLIKTRGQQVTLSCSPISGHRSVSWYQQTPGQGLQFLFEYFSETQRNKGNFPGRFSGRQFSNSRSEMNVSTLELGDSALYLCASSGTGTGANVLTFGAGSRLTVL.

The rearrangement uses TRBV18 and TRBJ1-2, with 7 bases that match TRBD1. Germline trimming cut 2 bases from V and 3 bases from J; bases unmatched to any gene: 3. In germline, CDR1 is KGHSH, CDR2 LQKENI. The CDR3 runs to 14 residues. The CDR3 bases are TGTGCCAGCTCACCAACCGACAGGGACTATGGCTACACCTTC. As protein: CASSPTDRDYGYTF.

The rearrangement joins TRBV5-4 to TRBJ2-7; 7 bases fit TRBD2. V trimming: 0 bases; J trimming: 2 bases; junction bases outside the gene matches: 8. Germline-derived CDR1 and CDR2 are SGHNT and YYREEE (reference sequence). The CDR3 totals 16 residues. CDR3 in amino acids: CASSLDGGSQPYEQYF. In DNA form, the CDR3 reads TGTGCCAGCAGCTTGGACGGGGGGAGCCAACCCTACGAGCAGTACTTC.

The CDR3 region has the DNA TGTGCCAGCAACGGACAGGGTGGAGATACGCAGTATTTT. This encodes CASNGQGGDTQYF. The V call is TRBV2, the J call TRBJ2-3; 8 bases align to TRBD1. Germline V gene lookup returns CDR1 SNHLY and CDR2 FYNNEI. The V gene end was trimmed by 7 bases and the J gene end by 5 bases; junction bases not matched to a gene: 5. This CDR3 contains 13 residues. The full variable domain, its missing parts supplied by reference TRBV2 and TRBJ2-3, is EPEVTQTPSHQVTQMGQEVILRCVPISNHLYFYWYRQILGQKVEFLVSFYNNEISEKSEIFDDQFSVERPDGSNFTLKIRSTKLEDSAMYFCASNGQGGDTQYFGPGTRLTVL.

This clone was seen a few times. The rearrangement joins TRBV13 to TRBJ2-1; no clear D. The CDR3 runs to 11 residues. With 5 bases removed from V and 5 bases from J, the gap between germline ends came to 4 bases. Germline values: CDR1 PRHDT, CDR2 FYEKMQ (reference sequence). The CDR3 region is CASSADNEQFF. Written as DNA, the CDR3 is TGTGCCAGCAGCGCAGACAATGAGCAGTTCTTC.

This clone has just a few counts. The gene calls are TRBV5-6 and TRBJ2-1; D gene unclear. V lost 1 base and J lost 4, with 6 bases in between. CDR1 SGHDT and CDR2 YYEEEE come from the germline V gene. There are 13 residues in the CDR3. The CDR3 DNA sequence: TGTGCCAGCAGCTTGACAATATACAATGAGCAGTTCTTC. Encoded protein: CASSLTIYNEQFF.

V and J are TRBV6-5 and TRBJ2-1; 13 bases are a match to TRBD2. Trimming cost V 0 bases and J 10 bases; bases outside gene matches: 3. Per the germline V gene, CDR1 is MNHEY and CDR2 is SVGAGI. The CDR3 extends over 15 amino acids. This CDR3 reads CASSYSGTSGTEQFF. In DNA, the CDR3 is TGTGCCAGCAGTTACTCCGGGACTAGCGGGACCGAGCAGTTCTTC.

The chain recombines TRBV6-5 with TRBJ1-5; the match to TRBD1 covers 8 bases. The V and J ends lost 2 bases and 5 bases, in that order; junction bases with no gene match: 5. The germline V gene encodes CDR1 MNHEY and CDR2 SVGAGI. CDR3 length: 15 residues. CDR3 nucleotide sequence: TGTGCCAGCAGTTACGGACAGGGAACGCATCAGCCCCAGCATTTT. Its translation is CASSYGQGTHQPQHF.

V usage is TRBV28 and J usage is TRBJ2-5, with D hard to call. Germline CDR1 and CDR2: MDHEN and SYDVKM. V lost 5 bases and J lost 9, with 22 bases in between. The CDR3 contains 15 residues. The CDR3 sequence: CASSTAAVPPAAQYF. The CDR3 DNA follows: TGTGCCAGCAGTACGGCTGCGGTCCCCCCGGCGGCCCAGTACTTC.

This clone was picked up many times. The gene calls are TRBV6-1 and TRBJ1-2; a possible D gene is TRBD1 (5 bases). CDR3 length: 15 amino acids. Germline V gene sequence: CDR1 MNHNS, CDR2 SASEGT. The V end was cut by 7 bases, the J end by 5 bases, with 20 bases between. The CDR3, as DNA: TGTGCCAGCACCGTATCCGAGGACACCACATATGGCTACACCTTC. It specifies CASTVSEDTTYGYTF.

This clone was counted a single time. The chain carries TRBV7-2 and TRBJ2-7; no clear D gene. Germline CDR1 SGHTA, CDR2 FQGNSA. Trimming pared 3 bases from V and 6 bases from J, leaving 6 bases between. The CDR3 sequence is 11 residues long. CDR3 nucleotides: TGTGCCAGCAGCTTCTCGAGCGAGCAGTACTTC. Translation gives CASSFSSEQYF. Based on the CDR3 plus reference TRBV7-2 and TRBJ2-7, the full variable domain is GAGVSQSPSNKVTEKGKDVELRCDPISGHTALYWYRQSLGQGLEFLIYFQGNSAPDKSGLPSDRFSAERTGGSVSTLTIQRTQQEDSAVYLCASSFSSEQYFGPGTRLTVT.

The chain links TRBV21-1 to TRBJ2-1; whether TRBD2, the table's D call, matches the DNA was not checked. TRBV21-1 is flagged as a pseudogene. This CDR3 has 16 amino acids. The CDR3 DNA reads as TGTGCCAGCAGCACCGGGACTAGCTACTGGGACAATGAGCAGTTCTTC. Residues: CASSTGTSYWDNEQFF.

The CDR3: CASSDTGVAGELFF. The DNA for the CDR3 is TGTGCCAGCAGTGATACAGGGGTGGCCGGGGAGCTGTTTTTT. V and J are TRBV11-3 and TRBJ2-2; the match to TRBD1 covers 7 bases. Germline V gives CDR1 SGHNT, CDR2 YENEEA. There are 14 residues in the CDR3. The ends lost 6 bases at V and 6 bases at J; junction bases unmatched: 7.

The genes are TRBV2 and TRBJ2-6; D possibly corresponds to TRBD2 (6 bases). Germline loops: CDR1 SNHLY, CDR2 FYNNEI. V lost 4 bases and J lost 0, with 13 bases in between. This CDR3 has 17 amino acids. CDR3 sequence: CASSAGWEDSGANVLTF. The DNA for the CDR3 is TGTGCCAGCAGTGCGGGGTGGGAGGACTCTGGGGCCAACGTCCTGACTTTC.

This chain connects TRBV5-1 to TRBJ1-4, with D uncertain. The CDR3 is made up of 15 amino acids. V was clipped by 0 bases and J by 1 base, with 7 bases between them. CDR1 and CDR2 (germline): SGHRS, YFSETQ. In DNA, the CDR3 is TGCGCCAGCAGCTTGGAACCGGGAACTAATGAAAAACTGTTTTTT. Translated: CASSLEPGTNEKLFF.

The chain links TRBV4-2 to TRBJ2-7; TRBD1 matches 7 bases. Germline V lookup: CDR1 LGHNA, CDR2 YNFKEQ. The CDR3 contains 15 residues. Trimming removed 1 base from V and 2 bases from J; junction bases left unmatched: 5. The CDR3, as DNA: TGTGCCAGCAGCCAAGTCTCCACAGGGGCCTACGAGCAGTACTTC. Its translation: CASSQVSTGAYEQYF.

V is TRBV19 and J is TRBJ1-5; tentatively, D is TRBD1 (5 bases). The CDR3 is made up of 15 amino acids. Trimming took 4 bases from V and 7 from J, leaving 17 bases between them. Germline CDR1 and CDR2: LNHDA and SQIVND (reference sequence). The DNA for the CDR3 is TGTGCCAGTAGTACCGAAGGGGCGCGAAAACAGCCCCAGCATTTT. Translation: CASSTEGARKQPQHF.

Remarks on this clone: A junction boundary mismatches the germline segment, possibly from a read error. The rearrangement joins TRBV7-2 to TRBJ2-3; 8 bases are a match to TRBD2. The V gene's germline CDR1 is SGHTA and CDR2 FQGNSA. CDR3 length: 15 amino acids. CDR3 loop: CASSLMRTSRDTQYF. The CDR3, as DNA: TGTGCCAGCAGCCTCATGCGGACTAGCAGAGATACGCAGTATTTT.

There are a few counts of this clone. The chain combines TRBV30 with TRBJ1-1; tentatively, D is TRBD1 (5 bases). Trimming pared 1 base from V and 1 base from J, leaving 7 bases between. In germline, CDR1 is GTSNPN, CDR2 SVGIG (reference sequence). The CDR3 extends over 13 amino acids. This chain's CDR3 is CAWSAQGNTEAFF. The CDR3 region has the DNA TGTGCCTGGAGTGCCCAGGGGAACACTGAAGCTTTCTTT.